Listed below are T cell receptor beta chains from one sample, sequenced in a study of T cell responses to AZD1222 COVID-19 vaccine. Repertoires were generated with immunoSEQ multiplex PCR, while TCRdb's copy carries only in-frame clones and drops some. The sample has about 140,000 clones; around 89% are singletons. The starting material was peripheral blood, obtained on day 0 of AZD1222 vaccination. The receptors derive from an adult in good health. CDR3s include the opening cysteine and the closing phenylalanine or tryptophan. The order of the fields is D gene, V gene, clone size, J gene, CDR3 DNA, CDR3 protein. The D gene is left open where the match is weak. Not every row has a clone size; where given, it reads once, few, many or a size class.

.,TRBV12-3/TRBV12-4,.,TRBJ1-2,TGTGCCAGCAGTTTAGGGTCTTATGGCTACACCTTC,CASSLGSYGYTF
TRBD1,TRBV2,.,TRBJ2-2,TGTGCCAGCAGTCTCGGACAGGGGGCATCGACCGGGGAGCTGTTTTTT,CASSLGQGASTGELFF
.,TRBV27,.,TRBJ1-2,TGTGCCAGCAGTTTATATGGGTGTGCTAACTATGGCTACACCTTC,CASSLYGCANYGYTF
TRBD2,TRBV4-1,.,TRBJ2-7,TGCGCCAGCAGCCAACTAGCGGGGGCCTACGAGCAGTACTTC,CASSQLAGAYEQYF
.,TRBV19,.,TRBJ2-2,TGTGCCAGTAGTATGGTGGGAGGTGCGAACACCGGGGAGCTGTTTTTT,CASSMVGGANTGELFF
TRBD2,TRBV28,.,TRBJ2-7,TGTGCCAGCAGTTTGAGCGGGAGGGCTCTCCCCTACGAGCAGTACTTC,CASSLSGRALPYEQYF
.,TRBV5-1,.,TRBJ1-3,TGCGCCAGCTGGGAGGGACAAGGCTCTGGAAACACCATATATTTT,CASWEGQGSGNTIYF
.,TRBV7-2,.,TRBJ1-1,TGTGCCAGCAGCCCCCGGCCCGGCCCGGGAACTGAAGCTTTCTTT,CASSPRPGPGTEAFF
.,TRBV27,.,TRBJ2-1,TGTGCCAGCACTGGGCAGGACTCCGGGGTCGGGCAGTTCTTC,CASTGQDSGVGQFF
.,TRBV6-5,.,TRBJ2-1,TGTGCCAGCAGTTACAGGTCAGCTACTGAGCAGTTCTTC,CASSYRSATEQFF
TRBD1,TRBV18,.,TRBJ1-5,TGTGCCAGCTCCGGGACAGGGGGTTATCAGCCCCAGCATTTT,CASSGTGGYQPQHF
.,TRBV19,.,TRBJ1-6,TGTGCCATTATAGCGGCCGATTCACCCCTCCACTTT,CAIIAADSPLHF
.,TRBV6-5,.,TRBJ1-2,TGTGCCAGCAGTTACGCAGGGGTAGCTAACTATGGCTACACCTTC,CASSYAGVANYGYTF
.,TRBV30,.,TRBJ1-1,TGTGCCTGGAGTAGGGGAGTCTATAACACTGAAGCTTTCTTT,CAWSRGVYNTEAFF
.,TRBV30,once,TRBJ1-3,TGTGCCTGGGCCGGACCAAGCTTACGAGACTCTGGAAACACCATATATTTT,CAWAGPSLRDSGNTIYF
.,TRBV3-1/TRBV3-2,.,TRBJ1-5,TGTGCCAGCAGCCCCACTACAGGGAGCAATCAGCCCCAGCATTTT,CASSPTTGSNQPQHF
.,TRBV14,.,TRBJ1-4,TGTGCCAGCAGCCAAGAATGGGGGACCCCTAATGAAAAACTGTTTTTT,CASSQEWGTPNEKLFF
.,TRBV7-2,few,TRBJ2-7,TGTGCCAGCAGCTTAGGCTGGCGAGAGCAGTACTTC,CASSLGWREQYF
TRBD2,TRBV4-2,.,TRBJ2-3,TGTGCCAGCAGCCAAGGACTAGCGGGGGGCACAGATACGCAGTATTTT,CASSQGLAGGTDTQYF